This T cell receptor beta chain originates from a study of human T cells and chemical hapten exposure (dated by TCRdb to the early 2020s). A note on the overall study: For sensitization, 2% DPC in acetone was applied to a roughly 2 cm by roughly 2 cm area of upper inner arm skin. Peripheral blood TCR repertoire changes were tracked in vivo in alopecia patients during primary and secondary sensitization to the hapten diphenylcyclopropenone (DPC). Throughout the study period of around 25 weeks, patients also received therapeutic DPC doses to the scalp every week. Around 29 alopecia patients provided blood for TCR sequencing at one to four time points (pre-sensitization, 2, 6 and 24 weeks). Libraries were pooled for sequencing, and per-sample TCR yields varied mainly because of small differences in library volumes within the pool. Blood samples were taken from patients before sensitization (week 0) and then at 2, 6 and about 24 weeks after DPC sensitization. The mostly female patient cohort included alopecia areata with under or over 50% scalp involvement, alopecia totalis and alopecia universalis. Patch tests used Finn chambers with 0.01% DPC on the upper back, scored after 6 days by International Contact Dermatitis Research Group standards.

As regards this clonotype: It has no known antigen specificity. No qualities accompany the bases; no much larger clone lies one base away.

General findings and caveats noted by the study authors: Because all patients had alopecia, a presumed autoimmune disease, the immune response of the patients might differ from that of healthy individuals. DPC sensitization did not change the number of TCRs with a frequency above 1 in 1000, and there was no evidence of changes in global repertoire structure. Repeated subsampling changed both the strength of the expansion versus patch-test correlation and the threshold at which that correlation became significant. Compared with pre-sensitization or healthy control sets, expanded TCRs formed significantly more large CDR3 similarity clusters, which is consistent with antigen-driven responses. A positive correlation was found between the number of PT1 expanded TCRs and patch test score, with significance reached at thresholds 8, 16 and 32 but not 4.

The time point label here, explained by the study, means: pre-sensitization, week 0. This specimen's treatment or condition label, interpreted: therapeutic diphenylcyclopropenone sensitization with weekly scalp DPC. At every patch-test visit, the blood draw took place before the patch test was put on. Patients were eligible if aged 18 to 70, diagnosed with alopecia and judged suitable for DPC therapy, and pregnant patients were excluded. Total RNA was isolated from unfractionated whole blood collected in Tempus Blood RNA tubes. From its cysteine to its phenylalanine, the CDR3 spans 14 amino acids. This entry keeps only the CDR3 DNA: 42 bases, framed from base 1. The junction shows trimming of 8 bases on V and 2 bases on J, and the gene matches do not reach 5 bases of it. CDR1 is given as SGHAT and CDR2 as FQNNGV, both from the germline V gene. Libraries were prepared through RACE. The sample was run on a NextSeq 500. During library preparation, unique molecular identifiers were attached to individual cDNA molecules so that TCRs could be counted in a quantitative, reproducible way. Both TCR alpha and TCR beta chains were sequenced from each blood RNA sample. The paper's processing steps were these. Samples had a median of about 90,000 TCRs, with a range from roughly 20,000 to 700,000. V, J and CDR3 annotation of the TCR reads was performed with the Decombinator software suite. For the PS versus PT1 abundance plots, all samples were subsampled to the same number of TCRs (28,000). TCRs were defined as expanded if absent before sensitization and observed at least eight times at the 2-week time point. TCRdb handled the public reads itself, with Q25 trimming in fastp and clone calling in MiXCR, and kept productive beta chains. Entries are consolidated by CDR3 protein sequence, retaining the most common genes and DNA. V and J calls and clone size were set by TCRdb, not the authors. This sample holds tens of thousands of distinct CDR3 sequences; around 9.4% were observed only once. The ten largest clones add up to about 14% of the sample.

This specimen consisted of whole blood, obtained in connection with sensitization to the hapten diphenylcyclopropenone (DPC). The chain uses TRBV11-2 and TRBJ2-7; 11 central nucleotides agree with TRBD1. This clonotype was sampled from a woman aged 35 to 49 with alopecia areata. Some clones in this sample may be carry-over from other donors' samples. CDR3 protein: CASRTGQGAYEQYF. In nucleotide form, the sequence is TGTGCCAGCCGAACGGGACAGGGGGCCTACGAGCAGTACTTC.